This T cell receptor beta chain stems from a study of glioma-infiltrating T cells after dendritic cell vaccination (TCRdb year 2016). At the level of the whole study: The cohort comprised about 15 glioblastoma patients from Phase I and II dendritic cell vaccination trials, 9 newly diagnosed and 6 with recurrent disease. Between the early 2000s and the early 2010s, patients were given autologous tumor lysate-pulsed dendritic cell vaccination. The vaccine consisted of monocyte-derived dendritic cells cultured about 7 days with IL-4 and GM-CSF, then pulsed overnight with autologous tumor lysate. Each patient was given three intradermal dendritic cell vaccine injections, spaced two weeks apart, in the arm below the axilla. Deep sequencing of TCR beta CDR3 regions was used to quantify tumor-infiltrating lymphocyte content and compare tumor and blood repertoires in dendritic cell-vaccinated glioblastoma patients. Survival after dendritic cell vaccination was correlated with TCR sequencing metrics such as TIL content and the overlap between tumor and blood repertoires.

CDR1 and CDR2 were assigned from the germline V gene as MGHRA and YSYEKL. The CDR3 measures 18 amino acids from cysteine to phenylalanine. Only the CDR3 DNA is retained, 54 bases long and in frame from the first base. At the junction V is shortened by 0 bases and J by 4 bases; bases outside the gene matches: 9. Points on this clone: Its antigen remains unidentified. Base-call qualities are not available, and no considerably larger clone is one nucleotide away.

Using the immunoSEQ assay, TCRB CDR3 regions were amplified from roughly 2 micrograms of genomic DNA, or from all available DNA when less than that was on hand. For multiplex PCR, 60 forward primers for TCR V beta segments and 13 reverse primers for J beta segments were used. Synthetic control templates were spiked into each sample at limiting dilution to estimate reads per starting template. The Illumina HiSeq System generated sequencing reads of 87 bp. The source study handled its data this way. To remove PCR and sequencing errors, closely related sequences were merged with a nearest neighbor algorithm. TCR overlap was measured as the percentage of unique tumor TCR beta sequences that were also present in the peripheral blood of the same patient. TCRdb obtained this table from immuneACCESS and retained in-frame rearrangements with V and J assigned. These tables miss some clones; where compared with another copy, unresolved V genes account for less than half of the shortfall, and the remainder is unexplained. The DNA was the basis for D and trimming; V, J and clone size are from that table. The sample table holds fewer than 110,000 clones, of which 81% were seen once. Of the sample, 12% falls within the top ten clones.

Selection of patients required sufficient residual fresh-frozen tumor tissue and over two years of available survival data. Although molecular status otherwise differed among the glioblastoma patients, no patient had an isocitrate dehydrogenase mutation. PBMC were collected before vaccination, two weeks after the third vaccination, and at tumor progression if tumor progression occurred. The Qiagen DNeasy Blood extraction Kit was used to extract genomic DNA. What the research found in general, with its limitations: The cohort was small and heterogeneous, and full blood and tumor sets were available for few patients, with initial-recurrent tumor pairs available for even fewer patients. The TCR overlap response model with three groups was called speculative and said to need prospective validation. No direct relationship between TCR clonality and survival was found, suggesting that a diverse polyclonal response may matter. After dendritic cell vaccination, a higher estimated pretreatment TIL content predicted longer time to progression and overall survival.

The source was blood, collected before dendritic cell vaccination. This sequence was found in a human donor with glioblastoma. This chain joins TRBV4-1 to TRBJ1-6; the junction holds 7 bases that match TRBD1. The CDR3 protein: CASSQDRGTAFYNSPLHF. The DNA reads as follows: TGCGCCAGCAGCCAAGATCGTGGGACAGCCTTTTATAATTCACCCCTCCACTTT.